Listed below are T cell receptor beta chains from one sample, sequenced in a study of blood T cell repertoires in COVID-19. Libraries were prepared by immunoSEQ multiplex PCR; TCRdb keeps only in-frame clonotypes and omits some of them. The sample holds around 140,000 clones; approximately 84% are singletons and the top ten take about 1.5%. Input material: peripheral blood. These receptors were taken from a man in his 60s with acute or convalescent COVID-19. CDR3s include the opening cysteine and the closing phenylalanine or tryptophan. The D gene is left open where the match is weak. Where a row states a size, it is once, few, many or the class of an expanded clone; other rows omit it.

CDR3 DNA: TGTGCCAGCAGTGCTGGACAGTTTCAGCCCCAGCATTTT
CDR3 protein: CASSAGQFQPQHF
clone size: few
J gene: TRBJ1-5
D gene: -
V gene: TRBV2

CDR3 DNA: TGTGCCAGCAGCGGAAAGCGGGGGGAAGGGGAGACCCAGTACTTC
CDR3 protein: CASSGKRGEGETQYF
clone size: -
J gene: TRBJ2-5
D gene: TRBD2
V gene: TRBV5-4

CDR3 DNA: TGTGCCAGCACAAGCCTCTACAATGAGCAGTTCTTC
CDR3 protein: CASTSLYNEQFF
clone size: -
J gene: TRBJ2-1
D gene: -
V gene: TRBV2

CDR3 DNA: TGCAGTGCTAGTGGTCCGTCGGGGGCCAACGTCCTGACTTTC
CDR3 protein: CSASGPSGANVLTF
clone size: -
J gene: TRBJ2-6
D gene: -
V gene: TRBV20-1

CDR3 DNA: TGTGCCAGCAGCCAGGAGACCGGGGAGCTGTTTTTT
CDR3 protein: CASSQETGELFF
clone size: -
J gene: TRBJ2-2
D gene: -
V gene: TRBV14

CDR3 DNA: TGTGCCAGCCGGGAGCTGGCCGGGAACACCGGGGAGCTGTTTTTT
CDR3 protein: CASRELAGNTGELFF
clone size: -
J gene: TRBJ2-2
D gene: -
V gene: TRBV7-2

CDR3 DNA: TGTGCCAGCAGGATGGGACTAGCGGCGAGCACAGATACGCAGTATTTT
CDR3 protein: CASRMGLAASTDTQYF
clone size: -
J gene: TRBJ2-3
D gene: TRBD2
V gene: TRBV7-2

CDR3 DNA: TGTGCCAGCAGCCCGGGACAGGGGGTAGATGGCTACACCTTC
CDR3 protein: CASSPGQGVDGYTF
clone size: -
J gene: TRBJ1-2
D gene: TRBD1
V gene: TRBV7-9

CDR3 DNA: TGTGCCAGCTCACCTCCGGGGGGGACCTTTGGAAACACCATATATTTT
CDR3 protein: CASSPPGGTFGNTIYF
clone size: -
J gene: TRBJ1-3
D gene: -
V gene: TRBV18

CDR3 DNA: TGTGCCATCAGTGAAGAATACAGGGATTGGAATCAGCCCCAGCATTTT
CDR3 protein: CAISEEYRDWNQPQHF
clone size: -
J gene: TRBJ1-5
D gene: -
V gene: TRBV10-3

CDR3 DNA: TGCGCCAGCAGCTTTGACAGGGCCGGGGAGCTGTTTTTT
CDR3 protein: CASSFDRAGELFF
clone size: -
J gene: TRBJ2-2
D gene: TRBD1
V gene: TRBV5-1

CDR3 DNA: TGTGCCAGCAGGAGGTCGGGGGATCAGCCCCAGCATTTT
CDR3 protein: CASRRSGDQPQHF
clone size: -
J gene: TRBJ1-5
D gene: -
V gene: TRBV6-5

CDR3 DNA: TGCGCCAGCAGCTTGGAGGCGGGGAGGTACGAGCAGTACTTC
CDR3 protein: CASSLEAGRYEQYF
clone size: -
J gene: TRBJ2-7
D gene: -
V gene: TRBV5-1

CDR3 DNA: TGTGCCAGCAGCTTCGCAATCGGTAACACCGGGGAGCTGTTTTTT
CDR3 protein: CASSFAIGNTGELFF
clone size: -
J gene: TRBJ2-2
D gene: -
V gene: TRBV7-9

CDR3 DNA: TGTGCCAGCAGCCAAGAGGCTACAGCAGATACGCAGTATTTT
CDR3 protein: CASSQEATADTQYF
clone size: -
J gene: TRBJ2-3
D gene: -
V gene: TRBV3-1/TRBV3-2

CDR3 DNA: TGTGCCTGGAGGGACAGCGAATACTATGGCTACACCTTC
CDR3 protein: CAWRDSEYYGYTF
clone size: -
J gene: TRBJ1-2
D gene: -
V gene: TRBV30

CDR3 DNA: TGCGCCAGCAGCCTGGCTGGGGACAGGGGGCTGTCGGCTGAAGCTTTCTTT
CDR3 protein: CASSLAGDRGLSAEAFF
clone size: -
J gene: TRBJ1-1
D gene: TRBD1
V gene: TRBV4-1

CDR3 DNA: TGTGCCAGCTCACCAAATCCAGGGAATGTGTTCTACGAGCAGTACTTC
CDR3 protein: CASSPNPGNVFYEQYF
clone size: -
J gene: TRBJ2-7
D gene: -
V gene: TRBV18

CDR3 DNA: TGTGCCAGCAGCGGAGATCAGGGGATCGGCTTTTCTGAAGCTTTCTTT
CDR3 protein: CASSGDQGIGFSEAFF
clone size: -
J gene: TRBJ1-1
D gene: -
V gene: TRBV7-6

CDR3 DNA: TGTGCCTGGAGGCCAGGAGGCATTGGACTCTACGAGCAGTACTTC
CDR3 protein: CAWRPGGIGLYEQYF
clone size: -
J gene: TRBJ2-7
D gene: -
V gene: TRBV30

CDR3 DNA: TGTGCCAGTAAGGGACAGTTTCTTTATAGCAATCAGCCCCAGCATTTT
CDR3 protein: CASKGQFLYSNQPQHF
clone size: -
J gene: TRBJ1-5
D gene: TRBD1
V gene: TRBV19

CDR3 DNA: TGTGCCAGCAGTTACGTCGCCAGGAAGAACACTGAAGCTTTCTTT
CDR3 protein: CASSYVARKNTEAFF
clone size: -
J gene: TRBJ1-1
D gene: -
V gene: TRBV6-5

CDR3 DNA: TGTGCCAGCAGTGCCCGTATAGCGGGGGCCGTCTACGAGCAGTACTTC
CDR3 protein: CASSARIAGAVYEQYF
clone size: -
J gene: TRBJ2-7
D gene: TRBD2
V gene: TRBV25-1

CDR3 DNA: TGCGCCAGCAGCTTGTTGTCGACGGGGAACACTGAAGCTTTCTTT
CDR3 protein: CASSLLSTGNTEAFF
clone size: -
J gene: TRBJ1-1
D gene: -
V gene: TRBV5-1

CDR3 DNA: TGTGCCAGCTCACCACAACAGGGTGGTGAGACCCAGTACTTC
CDR3 protein: CASSPQQGGETQYF
clone size: once
J gene: TRBJ2-5
D gene: -
V gene: TRBV18

CDR3 DNA: TGTGCCAGCAGCTCGAACACGGGACTAGCGGGAGACGAGCAGTACTTC
CDR3 protein: CASSSNTGLAGDEQYF
clone size: -
J gene: TRBJ2-7
D gene: TRBD2
V gene: TRBV7-9

CDR3 DNA: TGTGCCAGAAGCTTGAGACAGGGGGCTTCCTACAATGAGCAGTTCTTC
CDR3 protein: CARSLRQGASYNEQFF
clone size: once
J gene: TRBJ2-1
D gene: TRBD1
V gene: TRBV5-3

CDR3 DNA: TGTGCCAGCAGCTTAGTCGGGTCTGGAAACACCATATATTTT
CDR3 protein: CASSLVGSGNTIYF
clone size: few
J gene: TRBJ1-3
D gene: -
V gene: TRBV7-9

CDR3 DNA: TGTGCCAGCACCCCTAGGGGGTTACCCTACGAGCAGTACTTC
CDR3 protein: CASTPRGLPYEQYF
clone size: -
J gene: TRBJ2-7
D gene: -
V gene: TRBV7-8

CDR3 DNA: TGTGCCAGCAGTCACCGTGGGGGGATTAGCACTGAAGCTTTCTTT
CDR3 protein: CASSHRGGISTEAFF
clone size: -
J gene: TRBJ1-1
D gene: -
V gene: TRBV6-6

CDR3 DNA: TGTGCCAGCAGTCCTACAGGGGGCAATGAGCAGTTCTTC
CDR3 protein: CASSPTGGNEQFF
clone size: few
J gene: TRBJ2-1
D gene: TRBD1
V gene: TRBV7-9

CDR3 DNA: TGTGCCAGCAGCCAACAGCGGGCCGTGGTTTCTGGAAACACCATATATTTT
CDR3 protein: CASSQQRAVVSGNTIYF
clone size: -
J gene: TRBJ1-3
D gene: -
V gene: TRBV3-1/TRBV3-2

CDR3 DNA: TGTGCCAGCAGTTCCGGGACAGGGTCGATCCTCACAGATACGCAGTATTTT
CDR3 protein: CASSSGTGSILTDTQYF
clone size: -
J gene: TRBJ2-3
D gene: TRBD1
V gene: TRBV27

CDR3 DNA: TGTGCCAGCAGAGGCAGGGGAAACTATGGCTACACCTTC
CDR3 protein: CASRGRGNYGYTF
clone size: -
J gene: TRBJ1-2
D gene: -
V gene: TRBV7-9

CDR3 DNA: TGCGCCAGCAGCTGGAACGGACCAGGGGGCTCTGGAAACACCATATATTTT
CDR3 protein: CASSWNGPGGSGNTIYF
clone size: -
J gene: TRBJ1-3
D gene: TRBD1
V gene: TRBV5-1

CDR3 DNA: TGTGCCAGCAGTGAATGGAAGGACAGGGGAGAGACCCAGTACTTC
CDR3 protein: CASSEWKDRGETQYF
clone size: -
J gene: TRBJ2-5
D gene: TRBD1
V gene: TRBV25-1

CDR3 DNA: TGCAGCGTTGGCCCGGGACAGGGGGCCTACGAGCAGTACTTC
CDR3 protein: CSVGPGQGAYEQYF
clone size: -
J gene: TRBJ2-7
D gene: TRBD1
V gene: TRBV29-1

CDR3 DNA: TGTGCCAGCTCCCCCGGCCTGGAGCGGAGCACAGATACGCAGTATTTT
CDR3 protein: CASSPGLERSTDTQYF
clone size: -
J gene: TRBJ2-3
D gene: -
V gene: TRBV18

CDR3 DNA: TGCAGCGTTCCGGGGGGCAGGGGGCCCTTCACCTTC
CDR3 protein: CSVPGGRGPFTF
clone size: -
J gene: TRBJ1-2
D gene: TRBD1
V gene: TRBV29-1

CDR3 DNA: TGTGCCAGCAGCCGTTTACCAATCCGAGACAGGGAAGAGACCCAGTACTTC
CDR3 protein: CASSRLPIRDREETQYF
clone size: -
J gene: TRBJ2-5
D gene: TRBD1
V gene: TRBV4-2

CDR3 DNA: TGTGCCAGCAGCCCGGCGGGACCCAGCTCCTACAATGAGCAGTTCTTC
CDR3 protein: CASSPAGPSSYNEQFF
clone size: -
J gene: TRBJ2-1
D gene: -
V gene: TRBV7-6

CDR3 DNA: TGTGCCAGCAACGACGGGAGTTCGCCCTACAATGAGCAGTTCTTC
CDR3 protein: CASNDGSSPYNEQFF
clone size: -
J gene: TRBJ2-1
D gene: -
V gene: TRBV27

CDR3 DNA: TGCGCCAGCAGCTTGGTAGCAGGGGGCGCCTACGAGCAGTACTTC
CDR3 protein: CASSLVAGGAYEQYF
clone size: -
J gene: TRBJ2-7
D gene: TRBD1
V gene: TRBV5-1

CDR3 DNA: TGTGCCAGCAGCGTAGCTGCGGGGCGCTCCTACGAGCAGTACTTC
CDR3 protein: CASSVAAGRSYEQYF
clone size: -
J gene: TRBJ2-7
D gene: -
V gene: TRBV9

CDR3 DNA: TGTGCCAGCAGCCAAGCGGGGGTGAGCACAGATACGCAGTATTTT
CDR3 protein: CASSQAGVSTDTQYF
clone size: -
J gene: TRBJ2-3
D gene: -
V gene: TRBV3-1/TRBV3-2

CDR3 DNA: TGTGCCAGCAGGCTACCGGGACTAGGTGGCCATGAGCAGTTCTTC
CDR3 protein: CASRLPGLGGHEQFF
clone size: few
J gene: TRBJ2-1
D gene: TRBD2
V gene: TRBV27

CDR3 DNA: TGTGCCAGCAGACACGACAGCGCAACCGACTATGGCTACACCTTC
CDR3 protein: CASRHDSATDYGYTF
clone size: once
J gene: TRBJ1-2
D gene: -
V gene: TRBV6-5

CDR3 DNA: TGTGCCAGCAGACGGGCAGGGGTCTATGGCTACACCTTC
CDR3 protein: CASRRAGVYGYTF
clone size: -
J gene: TRBJ1-2
D gene: -
V gene: TRBV6-5

CDR3 DNA: TGTGCCAGCAGCCAAATCCTAGCGGGGGGGAGCTCCTACGAGCAGTACTTC
CDR3 protein: CASSQILAGGSSYEQYF
clone size: -
J gene: TRBJ2-7
D gene: TRBD2
V gene: TRBV4-2

CDR3 DNA: TGCGCCAGCAGCTTCCTAGGACTAGCTTCAGAGACCCAGTACTTC
CDR3 protein: CASSFLGLASETQYF
clone size: -
J gene: TRBJ2-5
D gene: TRBD2
V gene: TRBV5-1

CDR3 DNA: TGCGCCAGCAGTGAGTCGGTCAGGATGACCGGGGAGCTGTTTTTT
CDR3 protein: CASSESVRMTGELFF
clone size: -
J gene: TRBJ2-2
D gene: -
V gene: TRBV10-1

CDR3 DNA: TGTGCCAGCAGCGCACACCCGGGAACACAAGAGACCCAGTACTTC
CDR3 protein: CASSAHPGTQETQYF
clone size: -
J gene: TRBJ2-5
D gene: -
V gene: TRBV9

CDR3 DNA: TGTGCCAGCAGCTTAGTCTTCGGGACTAGCGGGAGGAGGGGCACCGGGGAGCTGTTTTTT
CDR3 protein: CASSLVFGTSGRRGTGELFF
clone size: -
J gene: TRBJ2-2
D gene: TRBD2
V gene: TRBV13

CDR3 DNA: TGTGCCAGCAGTTACGACCGAGCGGGAGGGAGGGAGACCCAGTACTTC
CDR3 protein: CASSYDRAGGRETQYF
clone size: -
J gene: TRBJ2-5
D gene: TRBD2
V gene: TRBV6-2/TRBV6-3

CDR3 DNA: TGTGCCAGCAGCCCGACTAGCGGGTCGAACACCGGGGAGCTGTTTTTT
CDR3 protein: CASSPTSGSNTGELFF
clone size: -
J gene: TRBJ2-2
D gene: TRBD2
V gene: TRBV9

CDR3 DNA: TGTGCCAGCAGCTTGAAGGGGACAGAGCTCTATGGCTACACCTTC
CDR3 protein: CASSLKGTELYGYTF
clone size: -
J gene: TRBJ1-2
D gene: TRBD1
V gene: TRBV5-8